Here is one T cell receptor beta chain with its context. The antigen is undetermined. This entry comes from a study of monozygotic twins with inflammatory bowel disease. The germline CDR1 and CDR2 sequences are SQVTM and ANQGSEA. CDR3 size: 15 residues. The UMIs carried a 6-nucleotide sample barcode, and they were added by template switching. Each of TCRalpha and TCRbeta cDNA went through two nested PCRs, lasting roughly 15 and 9 cycles. Following a re-call of the 5' RACE reads, TCRdb has one entry per CDR3 protein and lacks DNA. This sample's table has fewer than 550,000 distinct CDR3 sequences. Study results and limitations: The sharing of clonotypes with others was lower in IBD patients than in healthy twins, especially with disease activity.

Per donor there was one draw, yielding a blood sample of approximately 2.4 ml. This receptor was taken from a human donor with ulcerative colitis or Crohn's disease, or a healthy co-twin of an affected twin (not recorded which). The chain has TRBV29-1 and TRBJ2-3; TCRdb's D call, TRBD2, is unchecked because there is no DNA. Sequencing was done on a sample of blood. The CDR3 reads CSVEKGLAGGDTQYF.